This T cell receptor (beta chain) was documented in a study of cytomegalovirus exposure and HLA in healthy donors. Overall study: In an earlier analysis, around 100 million unique TCR beta sequences were found from some 200 million T cells. Study outcomes and limitations: Reportedly, diagnosis of cytomegalovirus status by the classifier showed high specificity and sensitivity.

The PCR used 60 Vbeta and 13 Jbeta primers. Measured with immunoSEQ multiplex PCR; TCRdb has only the in-frame clones, and not every one. The sample consists of more than 150,000 clones, just under 80% of them appearing once. The length of the CDR3 is 15 residues. V lost 5 bases to trimming and J lost 6 bases; unmatched junction nucleotides: 11. Germline V CDR1 and CDR2: MNHEY, SVGAGI. As regards this clone: Its antigen is not known.

The sample consisted of PBMCs. The chain has TRBV6-5 and TRBJ1-2, with 8 positions matching TRBD1. This clonotype originated in a woman in her twenties or thirties in good health and CMV-seropositive. The CDR3 DNA reads TGTGCCAGCAGTCTTCGGGACAGGCGTACGCATGGCTACACCTTC. Translating gives CASSLRDRRTHGYTF.